This T cell receptor (beta chain) was retrieved from a study of identifying expanded T cells in peripheral blood. Comments on this clone: The antigen is undetermined.

Study results and caveats: Technical replicates showed approximately 1.2 changed clones; two weeks 15 to 20; four weeks 19. Clone count variance between roughly 2-week samples rose with total template count.

J lost 2 bases, V lost 8 bases, and 5 bases had no gene match. This CDR3 has 14 amino acids. Germline values: CDR1 MNHNY, CDR2 SVGAGI (reference sequence). Profiling relied on immunoSEQ multiplex PCR, and the TCRdb table lists in-frame clones only, not all of them. The data show approximately 94,000 clones, with 80% to 90% seen just once and roughly 6% held by the top ten. Collection occurred without any documented infections or immune events in donors. The TCR sequence derives from a person between 18 and 75 years old in good health. The material sequenced was blood. The chain employs TRBV6-6 and TRBJ2-3; 9 bases match TRBD1. Here the CDR3 DNA reads TGTGCCAGCCGGGACAGGGCTTTCACAGATACGCAGTATTTT. Its protein product is CASRDRAFTDTQYF.